These T cell receptor beta chains were read from a single sample in a study of T cell responses to AZD1222 COVID-19 vaccine. Some clones are missing from TCRdb's copy, which holds only in-frame ones; the method was immunoSEQ multiplex PCR. The data contain 95,000 to 150,000 clones, 80% to 90% of them singletons. This specimen consisted of peripheral blood, obtained on day 0 of AZD1222 vaccination. These receptors were collected from an adult in good health. The CDR3 runs from the conserved cysteine through the conserved F or W. A D gene is named only where the DNA matches it firmly. Size is omitted from some rows. Given values are once, few, many or a class for expanded clones.

TRBD1	-	TRBV6-5	TRBJ2-7	TGTGCCAGCAGTTACTCGCCCGGGACAGGGGCTCCGGGGAGGAACTTC	CASSYSPGTGAPGRNF
TRBD1	-	TRBV12-3/TRBV12-4	TRBJ1-2	TGTGCCAGCGACAGGGGCGGCTATGGCTACACCTTC	CASDRGGYGYTF
-	-	TRBV25-1	TRBJ2-2	TGTGCCAGCAGTGTCCGACACTTCACCGGGGAGCTGTTTTTT	CASSVRHFTGELFF
-	once	TRBV9	TRBJ1-2	TGTGCCAGCAGCACCCAGGGTGCTAACTACTATGGCTACACCTTC	CASSTQGANYYGYTF
-	-	TRBV7-2	TRBJ2-7	TGTGCCAGCAGCTTAGATCCGGGACGGAGTTTCTACGAGCAGTACTTC	CASSLDPGRSFYEQYF
TRBD1	-	TRBV9	TRBJ1-1	TGTGCCAGCAGCACCTACGGGGACAGGGATGGCACTGAAGCTTTCTTT	CASSTYGDRDGTEAFF
-	few	TRBV10-2	TRBJ1-1	TGCGCCAGCAGGTCGGGGGCCCCGAACACTGAAGCTTTCTTT	CASRSGAPNTEAFF
-	-	TRBV18	TRBJ2-3	TGTGCCAGCTCACCCGGCAGGGGATTTGGGACAGATACGCAGTATTTT	CASSPGRGFGTDTQYF
-	-	TRBV6-5	TRBJ1-2	TGTGCCACCACCGCGCCGGAACAGGGTGGCTACACCTTC	CATTAPEQGGYTF
-	-	TRBV11-2	TRBJ2-5	TGTGCCAGCAGCTTTTGGGGGAACCAAAAAGAGACCCAGTACTTC	CASSFWGNQKETQYF
-	few	TRBV7-9	TRBJ2-6	TGTGCCAGCAGCTATGGGGCCAACGTCCTGACTTTC	CASSYGANVLTF
-	-	TRBV10-3	TRBJ1-2	TGTGCCATCAGTGAGCCGAGGGTGTACTATGGCTACACCTTC	CAISEPRVYYGYTF
-	-	TRBV7-5	TRBJ2-7	TGTGTCAGGGGCTGTTTCTACGAGCAGTACTTC	CVRGCFYEQYF
-	-	TRBV6-2/TRBV6-3	TRBJ2-2	TGTGCCAGCAGTTACCCGTCCCGAGACACCGGGGAGCTGTTTTTT	CASSYPSRDTGELFF
TRBD1	-	TRBV2	TRBJ1-5	TGTGCCAGCACTCCGACAGGGTATAGCAATCAGCCCCAGCATTTT	CASTPTGYSNQPQHF
-	-	TRBV18	TRBJ2-7	TGTGCCAGCTCACCTAAGTACGAGCAGTACTTC	CASSPKYEQYF
TRBD2	-	TRBV28	TRBJ2-7	TGTGCCAGCAGTCCCCCGGGACTAGTTATAAGCGAGCAGTACTTC	CASSPPGLVISEQYF